The rows below give T cell receptor beta chains drawn from one sample of a study of CD8+ T cells in alopecia areata. Repertoires were generated with immunoSEQ multiplex PCR, while TCRdb's copy carries only in-frame clones and drops some. The table records about 200,000 clones, approximately 60% of them present only once. Sequencing input: CD8+ T cells sorted from blood. The source of these receptors is a human donor in good health. Each CDR3 is given with its conserved first and last residue. The D gene is left open where the match is weak. Clone size is not always given. Where it is, it says once, few, many or a class for expanded clones.

V gene	J gene	clone size	CDR3 length	D gene	CDR3 protein	CDR3 DNA
TRBV5-1	TRBJ1-2	-	17	TRBD1	CASSLSGTGIVGYGYTF	TGCGCCAGCAGCTTGAGCGGGACAGGGATCGTCGGCTATGGCTACACCTTC
TRBV4-2	TRBJ2-1	-	15	-	CASSQDLDQYNEQFF	TGTGCCAGCAGCCAAGATCTGGACCAGTACAATGAGCAGTTCTTC
TRBV5-5	TRBJ1-2	few	13	-	CATPRQGATGYTF	TGTGCCACTCCGCGGCAGGGAGCGACTGGCTACACCTTC
TRBV7-9	TRBJ1-4	-	13	-	CASMGEGGEKLFF	TGTGCCAGCATGGGCGAAGGGGGTGAAAAACTGTTTTTT
TRBV30	TRBJ1-1	few	14	-	CAWSDPTSNTEAFF	TGTGCCTGGAGCGACCCGACATCGAACACTGAAGCTTTCTTT
TRBV29-1	TRBJ2-1	-	15	TRBD2	CSVDGGVPSYNEQFF	TGCAGCGTTGACGGGGGGGTTCCTTCTTACAATGAGCAGTTCTTC
TRBV6-5	TRBJ2-1	-	15	TRBD1	CASSNRDRALGEQFF	TGTGCCAGCAGTAACAGGGACAGGGCCCTGGGTGAGCAGTTCTTC
TRBV4-1	TRBJ1-6	once	15	-	CASSQDTREPTPLHF	TGCGCCAGCAGCCAAGATACCCGGGAACCCACACCCCTCCACTTT
TRBV14	TRBJ2-1	-	17	-	CASSQDRWRTVDNEQFF	TGTGCCAGCAGCCAAGATAGGTGGAGGACGGTCGACAATGAGCAGTTCTTC
TRBV5-6	TRBJ1-1	-	11	-	CASSLGPEAFF	TGTGCCAGCAGCTTGGGGCCTGAAGCTTTCTTT
TRBV19	TRBJ1-5	few	14	-	CASSSRGRNQPQHF	TGTGCCAGTAGTTCCAGGGGACGCAATCAGCCCCAGCATTTT